This T cell receptor beta chain was captured by sequencing in a study of T cells in Graves' hyperthyroidism and ophthalmopathy (dated by TCRdb to the late 2010s). For context, the study as a whole: Peripheral blood was sampled at the time of initial diagnosis, prior to any treatment. A discovery cohort of fewer than 110 patients, 43 with Graves' ophthalmopathy and 55 to 60 with stable Graves' hyperthyroidism, was used to find distinguishing TCR V-J signatures. Prospective prediction of ophthalmopathy was tested in an independent validation cohort of under 20 hyperthyroidism patients and roughly 16 patients who later progressed to ophthalmopathy. The approximately 100 discovery patients were divided at random into training and test sets in a 7:3 ratio. In addition, the study compared T-cell repertoires in thyroid tissue and in blood from several Graves' hyperthyroidism patients. After blood sampling, hyperthyroidism patients were treated with methimazole at a starting dose of 30 mg daily, and ophthalmopathy patients were treated with high-dose intravenous methylprednisolone. The paper reports TCR Vbeta CDR3 sequencing of 135 peripheral blood samples: under 45 ophthalmopathy, under 85 hyperthyroidism and approximately 17 progressor patients. Study-wide conclusions, independent of this receptor: Blood samples also contained most of the expanded thyroid clonotypes (frequency above 0.001), which suggests that blood repertoires may reflect thyroid immune responses. A model built on a 13 V-J signature distinguished ophthalmopathy from stable hyperthyroidism, reaching approximately 89% sensitivity and approximately 83% specificity in cross-validation and 80%/75% in testing. In validation, the model predicted progression to ophthalmopathy a median of 6.5 months before onset, with 70% to 71% sensitivity and about 72% specificity. No statistical method was used to fix the sample size in advance, and group allocation was not hidden from the investigators.

This clonotype was seen at least ten times. Its antigen is still unknown. There are no base qualities to consult, and no much larger clone falls within one base. Graves' hyperthyroidism was defined as stable when no progression to ophthalmopathy occurred over 18 months of follow-up. The hyperthyroidism patients were between 18 and 65 years old and newly diagnosed, with a disease duration of less than 2 months. Any patient with an uncontrolled infection, another autoimmune disease, pregnancy or lactation was excluded. Diagnoses relied on clinical symptoms, serum thyroxine and TRAb, thyroid ultrasound and orbital computed tomography. PBMCs were isolated from 8 to 10 ml of fresh peripheral blood by Ficoll-Paque density gradient centrifugation. Trizol reagent was used to extract total RNA, and RNA quality was then checked on an Agilent 2100 Bioanalyzer. Amplification of TCR beta CDR3 regions was carried out from RNA transcripts. The TCR CDR3 was subjected to a first round of RT-PCR using the HTBI primer set and the Qiagen OneStep RT-PCR kit. Libraries were constructed in a second round of multiplex PCR, after which size selection and purification were performed. Sequencing of the libraries was done on an Illumina HiSeq2000 using paired-end 100 bp reads. Regarding the original processing steps: SOAPnuke was used to process the raw data, removing reads that contained adapters or uncalled bases, had a mean Phred below 15, or lacked an exact match to the constant primer or identifier. COPE v1.2.5 was used to merge the high-quality paired reads, and each unique nucleotide sequence was defined as a clonotype. MiTCR v1.1 was used to align the clonotypes against IMGT TRBV, TRBD and TRBJ reference segments. The analysis included only V-J combinations with a frequency above 0.0001, which together covered approximately 99% of the repertoires. The TCS score was defined as F50 (clonal expansion) divided by E x V (chaos), with BLOSUM62-based TCRdist calculated between CDR3 peptides within each V-J. Welch's t-statistics and random forest reduced 500 to 550 V-J features to roughly 13, which were used in a naive Bayes classifier (R e1071). TCRdb's own reprocessing of the public reads used fastp at Q25 and MiXCR and kept productive beta chains. Each CDR3 protein appears once, grouped with its most common genes and DNA. The V and J calls here are based on TCRdb, not the publication. Within this sample are hundreds of thousands of distinct CDR3 sequences, with approximately 16% of them counted one time only. The biggest ten clones account for about 17% of the sample.

Sequences LGHDT (CDR1) and YNNKEL (CDR2) are obtained from the germline V gene (reference sequence). Cut back by 1 base and 5 bases, the V and J ends lie 15 bases apart. The CDR3 sequence holds 15 residues, the cysteine and phenylalanine included. The retained sequence is limited to the CDR3, 45 bases, with the frame set at the first base. The receptor was isolated from a woman younger than 35 with Graves' hyperthyroidism. Sequenced material: blood. The V and J segments used are TRBV3-1 and TRBJ2-7; TRBD2 might be the D gene, on 5 matching bases. At the DNA level, the sequence is TGTGCCAGCAGCCAAGTAAAAGAGGGAAGGGACGAGCAGTACTTC. This encodes CASSQVKEGRDEQYF.